This T cell receptor beta chain stems from a study of post-analysis software for immune sequencing data. The study, taken as a whole, reports: Five or six TRBV segments appeared more often in patients than in controls, and TRBV5-6, TRBV5-1 and TRBV20-1 were among these.

Unique molecular identifiers were built into the TCR beta cDNA libraries. TCRdb ran MiXCR on the PCR reads and lists one entry per CDR3 protein. Of about 460,000 distinct CDR3 sequences listed, roughly 45% are singletons. The CDR3 totals 16 residues. CDR1 MGHRA and CDR2 YSYEKL come from the germline V gene. The junction had 8 bases not matched to a gene; V was cut back by 4 bases and J by 5 bases. As concerns this clonotype: Its antigen is currently unknown.

Sequences were obtained from blood. J is TRBJ1-5 and V is TRBV4-1, with TRBD1 matching over 10 bases. This receptor was taken from a girl between 10 and 17 years old with multiple sclerosis. The CDR3 region is CASSPAGQGFYQPQHF. The CDR3, as DNA: TGCGCCAGCAGCCCCGCGGGACAGGGGTTCTATCAGCCCCAGCATTTT.